This TCR beta chain was observed in a study of OX40 agonist ivuxolimab in advanced cancers. This clone has just a few counts. The antigen is unknown. Points from the study as a whole: Undetermined was the antigen specificity of the expanded peripheral T cells.

The table came from immunoSEQ multiplex PCR; TCRdb's copy has only in-frame clones and leaves some out. The sample gives 60,000 or so clones, 84% of which show up once; about 27% is in the top ten. Trimming took 4 bases from V and 5 from J; bases not matched to a gene: 9. In germline, CDR1 is SGHNT, CDR2 YYREEE (reference sequence). The CDR3 spans 17 residues. The sequences come from CD4+ or CD8+ T cells sorted from blood, collected in a trial of the OX40 agonist ivuxolimab. This TCR was recovered from an adult with an advanced solid tumor such as melanoma, head and neck, liver or kidney cancer. The J gene is TRBJ2-3, the V gene TRBV5-4; the match to TRBD2 covers 14 bases. The CDR3 DNA reads TGTGCCAGCAGCCCCGGGACTAGCGGGAGCACGGGAGATACGCAGTATTTT. Amino acid sequence: CASSPGTSGSTGDTQYF.